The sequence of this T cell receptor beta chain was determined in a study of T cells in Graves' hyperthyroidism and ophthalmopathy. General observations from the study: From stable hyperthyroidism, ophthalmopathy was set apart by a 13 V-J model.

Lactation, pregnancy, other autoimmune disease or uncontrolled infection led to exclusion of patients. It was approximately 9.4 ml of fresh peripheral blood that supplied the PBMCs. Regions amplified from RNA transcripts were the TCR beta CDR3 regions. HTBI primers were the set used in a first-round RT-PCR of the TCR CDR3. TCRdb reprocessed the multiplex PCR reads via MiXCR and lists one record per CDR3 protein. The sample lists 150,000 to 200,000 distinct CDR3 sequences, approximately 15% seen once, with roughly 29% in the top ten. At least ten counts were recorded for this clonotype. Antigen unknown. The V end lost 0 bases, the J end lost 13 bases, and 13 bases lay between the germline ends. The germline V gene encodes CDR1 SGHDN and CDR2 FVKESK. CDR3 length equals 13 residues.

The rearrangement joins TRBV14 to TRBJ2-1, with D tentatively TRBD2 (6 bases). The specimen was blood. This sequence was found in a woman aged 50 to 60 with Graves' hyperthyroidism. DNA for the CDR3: TGTGCCAGCAGCCAAGATCCCCGGGGGACCCAGTTCTTC. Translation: CASSQDPRGTQFF.